This T cell receptor (beta chain) was found in a study of kidney transplant recipient with SARS-CoV-2 infection. This clonotype showed up many times. The V gene's germline CDR1 is SNHLY and CDR2 FYNNEI. The CDR3 is 14 residues long. Trimming shortened V by 1 base and J by 3 bases, and 10 bases separated the two germline ends. MiXCR was run by TCRdb on the reads, yielding one entry per CDR3 protein. Among approximately 250,000 distinct CDR3 sequences listed, around 28% were seen once. Sequencing was performed on a blood sample, taken at baseline and between days 110 and 120 from a kidney transplant recipient. The clonotype was recovered from a young adult male patient who had COVID-19 and was a kidney transplant recipient. Some T cells may trace back to the graft donor. The chain employs TRBV2 and TRBJ2-7; the D gene is possibly TRBD2 (6 bases). The CDR3 region is CASSEGLGSYEQYF. The CDR3 coding sequence is TGTGCCAGCAGTGAAGGACTAGGTAGCTACGAGCAGTACTTC.